Below are 27 T cell receptor beta chains sequenced from a single sample in a study of graft-versus-host responses after intestinal transplantation. Profiled with immunoSEQ multiplex PCR; TCRdb holds only in-frame clones, not every one. In the table there are approximately 14,000 clones, 90% to 95% of which are singletons. The source was PBMCs, collected 9 days after transplant. Every receptor here comes from a human patient who received an intestinal transplant, so some T cells may come from the graft donor.

The chain couples TRBV29-1 to TRBJ2-5, with 8 nucleotides matching TRBD1. CDR3 length: 14 residues. CDR1 and CDR2 from the germline V gene are SQVTM and ANQGSEA. Trimming at V came to 4 bases and at J to 5 bases, leaving 9 bases not matched to a gene. CDR3 in amino acids: CSVVTQGAGETQYF. In DNA form, the CDR3 reads TGCAGCGTTGTTACTCAGGGGGCTGGGGAGACCCAGTACTTC.

The chain carries TRBV28 and TRBJ2-1; TRBD2 is a possible D gene (5 bases). The ends were cut back, 6 bases at V and 10 bases at J, with 10 bases in the middle. CDR1 and CDR2 from the germline V gene are MDHEN and SYDVKM. The CDR3 has 11 amino acids. The CDR3: CASREVREQFF. CDR3 nucleotide sequence: TGTGCCAGCAGGGAGGTTCGGGAGCAGTTCTTC.

The chain carries TRBV14 and TRBJ2-1; 11 bases line up with TRBD2. The V segment lost 0 bases and the J segment 1 base; nucleotides outside the gene matches: 14. Per germline, CDR1 SGHDN and CDR2 FVKESK. The CDR3 totals 21 residues. CDR3 protein: CASSQDVGGYLAGGSYNEQFF. Here the CDR3 DNA reads TGTGCCAGCAGCCAAGACGTAGGCGGGTACCTAGCGGGAGGTTCCTACAATGAGCAGTTCTTC.

The genes are TRBV19 and TRBJ2-3; D may be TRBD1 (6 bases). The CDR3 covers 15 residues. The germline V and J ends were trimmed by 0 bases and 4 bases, with 11 bases remaining between them. Germline values: CDR1 LNHDA, CDR2 SQIVND (reference sequence). The CDR3 is CASSIDYEGADTQYF. The CDR3 region has the DNA TGTGCCAGTAGTATAGATTACGAGGGGGCAGATACGCAGTATTTT.

V gene TRBV4-1 combines with J gene TRBJ2-7; D gene unclear. Trimming left V 5 bases short and J 3 bases short, with 14 bases between. The CDR3 totals 14 residues. The germline V gene encodes CDR1 MGHRA and CDR2 YSYEKL. DNA for the CDR3: TGCGCCAGCAGCGTAGAGCCGGGCGGCTACGAGCAGTACTTC. It encodes CASSVEPGGYEQYF.

The chain employs TRBV10-1 and TRBJ2-1, with D unclear. Trimming shortened V by 0 bases and J by 3 bases, and 9 bases separated the two germline ends. This CDR3 has 15 amino acids. Germline V gene lookup returns CDR1 WNHNN and CDR2 SYGVQD (reference sequence). CDR3 DNA sequence: TGCGCCAGCAGTGAGTCGATAAGGGACTACAATGAGCAGTTCTTC. Encoded protein: CASSESIRDYNEQFF.

The chain combines TRBV9 with TRBJ2-1; the match to TRBD2 covers 10 bases. The CDR3 is 15 residues long. Germline trimming cut 4 bases from V and 6 bases from J; bases unmatched to any gene: 7. The V gene's germline CDR1 is SGDLS and CDR2 YYNGEE. The CDR3 spells CASSPWTSGGNEQFF. The CDR3 DNA reads TGTGCCAGCAGCCCATGGACTAGCGGAGGCAATGAGCAGTTCTTC.

This clone showed up just once. The J gene is TRBJ2-7, the V gene TRBV7-9; a weak D match, TRBD1 (5 bases). CDR1 SEHNR and CDR2 FQNEAQ come from the germline V gene (reference sequence). The V and J ends lost 5 bases and 7 bases respectively, with 9 bases between them. The CDR3 covers 11 residues. As DNA, the CDR3 is TGTGCCAGCAGCACCGGACAAGAGCAGTACTTC. Translation: CASSTGQEQYF.

This clone was seen more than once but under ten times. The rearrangement uses TRBV19 and TRBJ2-7, with 8 nucleotides matching TRBD2. CDR1 and CDR2 from the germline V gene are LNHDA and SQIVND (reference sequence). With V trimmed by 0 bases and J by 4 bases, 5 bases remained unmatched. The CDR3 sequence is 15 residues long. CDR3 coding DNA: TGTGCCAGTAGTATAGATCTCGGACTAGCTTACGAGCAGTACTTC. Encoded protein: CASSIDLGLAYEQYF.

The chain employs TRBV9 and TRBJ2-2; perhaps TRBD2 as D (5 bases). Trimming cost V 6 bases and J 0 bases, with 9 bases left between them. This CDR3 contains 14 residues. Germline lookup yields CDR1 SGDLS and CDR2 YYNGEE. CDR3: CASTGLPNTGELFF. CDR3 in DNA: TGTGCCAGCACGGGATTACCGAACACCGGGGAGCTGTTTTTT.

On this clone: At one boundary the junction diverges from the germline segment, which might be a read error. The CDR3 DNA reads as TGTGCCGGCTCGTCGACCCGAGGGGGTGGCGAGCAGTACTTC. Its translation is CAGSSTRGGGEQYF. V usage is TRBV18 and J usage is TRBJ2-7; TRBD1 might be the D (6 bases). Germline V lookup: CDR1 KGHSH, CDR2 LQKENI. This CDR3 contains 14 residues.

V usage is TRBV4-1 and J usage is TRBJ1-2; possibly TRBD1 for D (6 bases). The CDR3 covers 14 residues. Germline V gene lookup returns CDR1 MGHRA and CDR2 YSYEKL. V lost 4 bases and J lost 6, with 15 bases in between. In DNA form, the CDR3 reads TGCGCCAGCAGCCGAGAGACAGGCCGGGATGGCTACACCTTC. Its translation is CASSRETGRDGYTF.

The chain employs TRBV19 and TRBJ1-2, with D perhaps TRBD1 (6 bases). This CDR3 spans 13 amino acids. Germline CDR1 and CDR2: LNHDA and SQIVND (reference sequence). V was pared by 3 bases and J by 14 bases, with 19 bases between. CDR3 region: CASSIILGHQVTF. DNA for the CDR3: TGTGCCAGTAGTATCATTTTGGGACATCAAGTTACCTTC. Drawing the rest from reference TRBV19 and TRBJ1-2, the complete variable domain is DGGITQSPKYLFRKEGQNVTLSCEQNLNHDAMYWYRQDPGQGLRLIYYSQIVNDFQKGDIAEGYSVSREKKESFPLTVTSAQKNPTAFYLCASSIILGHQVTFGSGTRLTVV.

This clone came up once. This sequence joins TRBV9 and TRBJ2-7; D might be TRBD2 (6 bases). V lost 4 bases, J lost 0 bases, and 11 bases lay in between. This CDR3 contains 14 residues. CDR1 SGDLS and CDR2 YYNGEE come from the germline V gene. CDR3 in DNA: TGTGCCAGCAGCCCGGACGGGAGCTCCTACGAGCAGTACTTC. Encoded protein: CASSPDGSSYEQYF.

The chain carries TRBV29-1 and TRBJ2-1; D remains ambiguous. CDR1 and CDR2 from the germline V gene are SQVTM and ANQGSEA. The CDR3 has 12 amino acids. V was pared by 3 bases and J by 1 base, with 4 bases between. In nucleotides, the CDR3 is TGCAGCGTTGAGTTTTCCTACAATGAGCAGTTCTTC. This translates into CSVEFSYNEQFF.

The sample holds a few counts of this clone. The chain recombines TRBV11-2 with TRBJ1-3; D might be TRBD1 (5 bases). Germline V lookup: CDR1 SGHAT, CDR2 FQNNGV. CDR3 length: 15 residues. Trimming left V 5 bases short and J 0 bases short, with 11 bases between. CDR3 nucleotides: TGTGCCAGCAGCCGACAGCAGTTCTCTGGAAACACCATATATTTT. This sequence encodes CASSRQQFSGNTIYF. The variable domain in full, with the rest retrieved from reference TRBV11-2 and TRBJ1-3, is EAGVAQSPRYKIIEKRQSVAFWCNPISGHATLYWYQQILGQGPKLLIQFQNNGVVDDSQLPKDRFSAERLKGVDSTLKIQPAKLEDSAVYLCASSRQQFSGNTIYFGEGSWLTVV.

The J gene is TRBJ2-5, the V gene TRBV6-1, with 7 bases matching TRBD1. Germline CDR1 is MNHNS and CDR2 is SASEGT. Trimming cost V 10 bases and J 5 bases; bases outside gene matches: 13. The CDR3 sequence is 14 residues long. CDR3 residues: CAISRQGRSETQYF. The CDR3 bases are TGTGCCATTTCTCGACAGGGTCGGTCCGAGACCCAGTACTTC.

This chain uses TRBV4-2 with TRBJ2-7; a weak D match, TRBD2 (7 bases). The CDR3 runs to 16 residues. The germline V gene has CDR1 LGHNA and CDR2 YNFKEQ. V shed 0 bases and J shed 9 bases, with 21 bases lying between them. The CDR3 region is CASSQEAAGAVGGQYF. Here the CDR3 DNA reads TGTGCCAGCAGCCAAGAAGCCGCGGGGGCCGTTGGGGGGCAGTACTTC.

The chain is built from TRBV4-1 and TRBJ2-5, with 7 bases lining up with TRBD2. Germline CDR1 is MGHRA and CDR2 is YSYEKL. V was clipped by 4 bases and J by 1 base; unmatched bases: 3. The CDR3 runs to 14 residues. CDR3 sequence: CASSPRTSQETQYF. The CDR3 coding sequence is TGCGCCAGCAGCCCGCGGACTAGCCAAGAGACCCAGTACTTC.

The chain recombines TRBV7-3 with TRBJ2-7; 7 bases are a match to TRBD2. CDR3 length: 15 residues. Germline assignment: CDR1 SGHTA and CDR2 FQGTGA. Trimming at V came to 5 bases and at J to 7 bases, leaving 14 bases not matched to a gene. The CDR3 sequence: CASSPRSSGPWEQYF. As DNA, the CDR3 is TGTGCCAGCAGCCCTAGGTCTAGCGGACCATGGGAGCAGTACTTC.

This chain links TRBV2 with TRBJ1-1; D remains unclear. CDR1 and CDR2 from the germline V gene are SNHLY and FYNNEI. Trimming left V 3 bases short and J 1 base short, with 9 bases between. The CDR3 consists of 14 residues. The CDR3 reads CASSDRRTNTEAFF. The CDR3 DNA reads TGTGCCAGCAGTGACCGACGGACGAACACTGAAGCTTTCTTT.

V usage is TRBV6-1 and J usage is TRBJ2-7; 9 nucleotides match TRBD1. Trimming at V came to 4 bases and at J to 2 bases, leaving 3 bases not matched to a gene. The CDR3 is 14 amino acids. Germline CDR1 is MNHNS and CDR2 is SASEGT. The CDR3 DNA reads as TGTGCCAGCAGTGTGGGACAGGGTGCCTACGAGCAGTACTTC. This gives the protein CASSVGQGAYEQYF.

V and J are TRBV7-9 and TRBJ2-1; 11 positions agree with TRBD2. Losses at the gene ends were 8 bases for V and 3 bases for J; bases not matched to a gene: 0. This CDR3 has 13 amino acids. Germline CDR1 is SEHNR and CDR2 is FQNEAQ (reference sequence). Here the CDR3 DNA reads TGTGCCAGCGGGACTAGCGGCTACAATGAGCAGTTCTTC. Encoded protein: CASGTSGYNEQFF.

The V gene is TRBV11-2, the J gene TRBJ2-2, with no clear D. Germline V gene lookup returns CDR1 SGHAT and CDR2 FQNNGV. V gave up 5 bases and J gave up 5 bases, with 6 bases separating them. The CDR3 spans 12 residues. The CDR3 region is CASSPRTGELFF. The CDR3 region has the DNA TGTGCCAGCAGCCCTAGAACCGGGGAGCTGTTTTTT.

The V gene is TRBV27, the J gene TRBJ2-3, with no clear D. The germline CDR1 and CDR2 sequences are MNHEY and SMNVEV (reference sequence). Trimming pared 4 bases from V and 4 bases from J, leaving 3 bases between. This CDR3 contains 11 residues. CDR3 loop: CASSSADTQYF. The CDR3 DNA is TGTGCCAGCAGTTCTGCAGATACGCAGTATTTT.

The CDR3 DNA reads TGTGCCAGCAGCTGGGACGGTGAGCAGTTCTTC. It encodes CASSWDGEQFF. J is TRBJ2-1 and V is TRBV7-3, with D tentatively TRBD1 or TRBD2 (5 bases each). V shed 4 bases and J shed 9 bases, with 7 bases lying between them. The CDR3 spans 11 residues. Germline CDR1 SGHTA, CDR2 FQGTGA.

The rearrangement uses TRBV15 and TRBJ1-1; D not resolved. The V and J ends lost 0 bases and 2 bases respectively, with 7 bases between them. Per germline, CDR1 LNHNV and CDR2 YYDKDF (reference sequence). The CDR3 covers 14 residues. The CDR3 here is CATSRDVGNTEAFF. CDR3 nucleotide sequence: TGTGCCACCAGCAGAGATGTGGGTAACACTGAAGCTTTCTTT. Complete variable domain (other parts from reference TRBV15 and TRBJ1-1): DAMVIQNPRYQVTQFGKPVTLSCSQTLNHNVMYWYQQKSSQAPKLLFHYYDKDFNNEADTPDNFQSRRPNTSFCFLDIRSPGLGDTAMYLCATSRDVGNTEAFFGQGTRLTVV.